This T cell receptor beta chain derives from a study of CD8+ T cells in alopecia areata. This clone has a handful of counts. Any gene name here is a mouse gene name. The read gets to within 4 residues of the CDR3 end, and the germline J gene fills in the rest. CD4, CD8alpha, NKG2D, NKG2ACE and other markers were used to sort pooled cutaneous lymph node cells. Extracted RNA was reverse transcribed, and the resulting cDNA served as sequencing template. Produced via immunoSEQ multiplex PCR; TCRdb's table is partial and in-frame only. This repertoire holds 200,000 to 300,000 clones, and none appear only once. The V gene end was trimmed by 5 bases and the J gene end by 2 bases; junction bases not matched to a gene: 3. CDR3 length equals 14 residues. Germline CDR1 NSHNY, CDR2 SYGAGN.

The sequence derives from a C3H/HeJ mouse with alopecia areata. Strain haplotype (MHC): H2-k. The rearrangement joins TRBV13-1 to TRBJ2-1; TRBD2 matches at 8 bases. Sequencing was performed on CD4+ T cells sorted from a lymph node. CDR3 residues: CASRAGGYYAEQFF. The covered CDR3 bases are TGTGCCAGCAGGGCTGGGGGGTACTATGCT.